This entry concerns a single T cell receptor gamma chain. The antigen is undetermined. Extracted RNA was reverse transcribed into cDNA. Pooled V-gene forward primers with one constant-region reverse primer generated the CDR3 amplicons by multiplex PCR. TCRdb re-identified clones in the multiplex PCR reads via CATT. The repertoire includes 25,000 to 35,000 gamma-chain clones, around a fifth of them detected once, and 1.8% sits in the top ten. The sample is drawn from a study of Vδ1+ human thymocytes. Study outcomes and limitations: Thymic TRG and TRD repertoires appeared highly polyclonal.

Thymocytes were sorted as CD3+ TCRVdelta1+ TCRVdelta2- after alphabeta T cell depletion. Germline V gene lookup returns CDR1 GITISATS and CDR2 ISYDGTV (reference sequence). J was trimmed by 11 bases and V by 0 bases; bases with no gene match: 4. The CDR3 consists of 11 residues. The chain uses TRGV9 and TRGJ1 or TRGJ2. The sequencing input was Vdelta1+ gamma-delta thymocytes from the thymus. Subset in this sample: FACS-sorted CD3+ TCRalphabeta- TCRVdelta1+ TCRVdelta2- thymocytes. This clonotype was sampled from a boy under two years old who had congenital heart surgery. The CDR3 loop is CALWEVQEKLF. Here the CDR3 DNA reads TGTGCCTTGTGGGAGGTGCAAGAGAAACTCTTT.